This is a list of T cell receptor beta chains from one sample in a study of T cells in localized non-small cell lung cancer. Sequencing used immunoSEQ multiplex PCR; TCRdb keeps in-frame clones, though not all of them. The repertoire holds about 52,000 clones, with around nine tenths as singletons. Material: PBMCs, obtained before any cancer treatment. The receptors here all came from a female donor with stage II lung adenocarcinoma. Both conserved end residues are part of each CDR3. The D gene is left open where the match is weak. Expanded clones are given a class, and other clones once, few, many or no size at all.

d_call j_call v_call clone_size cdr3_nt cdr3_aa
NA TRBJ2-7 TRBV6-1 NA TGTGCCAGCAGTGAAGAGACATCCTACGAGCAGTACTTC CASSEETSYEQYF
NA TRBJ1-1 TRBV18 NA TGTGCCAGCTCCGCCGGCACGGCGAACACTGAAGCTTTCTTT CASSAGTANTEAFF
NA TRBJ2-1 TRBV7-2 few TGTGCCAGCAGCTTAGCGGTGTCCCCAAATTACAATGAGCAGTTCTTC CASSLAVSPNYNEQFF
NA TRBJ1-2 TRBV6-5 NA TGTGCCAGCCGGCCTGGAGGTTCTAACTATGGCTACACCTTC CASRPGGSNYGYTF
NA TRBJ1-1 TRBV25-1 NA TGTGCCAGCCTGGGGGGGGCGAACACTGAAGCTTTCTTT CASLGGANTEAFF
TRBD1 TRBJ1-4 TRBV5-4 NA TGTGCCAGCAGCTTGGGGGGGACAGGGGTTTTGGAAAAACTGTTTTTT CASSLGGTGVLEKLFF
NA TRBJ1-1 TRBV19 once TGTGCCAGTTTTCTGGGGGGTAAGGGCACTGAAGCTTTCTTT CASFLGGKGTEAFF
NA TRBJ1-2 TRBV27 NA TGTGCCAGCAGGAACTTAGGGCAGTATGGCTACACCTTC CASRNLGQYGYTF
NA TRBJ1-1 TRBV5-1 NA TGCGCCAGCAGCTTGGGTCCCCTGGGGCCGGACACTGAAGCTTTCTTT CASSLGPLGPDTEAFF
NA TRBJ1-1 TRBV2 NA TGTGCCAGCAGTGAATACGGGCGGAACACTGAAGCTTTCTTT CASSEYGRNTEAFF
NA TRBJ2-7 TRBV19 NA TGTGCCAGTAGTATCGGGTTGGGGCAGGGAAGTCGCGAGCAGTACTTC CASSIGLGQGSREQYF
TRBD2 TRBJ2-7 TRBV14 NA TGTGCCAGCAGCCCGGGACTAGCGGGGGCCTACGAGCAGTACTTC CASSPGLAGAYEQYF
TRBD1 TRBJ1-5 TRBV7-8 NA TGTGCCAGCAGCTTACAGGGGGCAGGCAGTCAGCCCCAGCATTTT CASSLQGAGSQPQHF
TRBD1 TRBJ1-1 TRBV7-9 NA TGTGCCAGCAGTCTCGGACAGGGTGACACTGAAGCTTTCTTT CASSLGQGDTEAFF
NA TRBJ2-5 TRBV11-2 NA TGTGCCAGCAGCCCGCAGGGAGAGACCCAGTACTTC CASSPQGETQYF
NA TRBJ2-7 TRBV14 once TGTGCCAGCAGCCAAGATAGGGGTCAGGCCAGAAGATCCTACGAGCAGTACTTC CASSQDRGQARRSYEQYF
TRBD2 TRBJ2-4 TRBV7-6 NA TGTGCCAGCAGCTCTCGGACTAGCGGGGAACTAGCCAAAAACATTCAGTACTTC CASSSRTSGELAKNIQYF
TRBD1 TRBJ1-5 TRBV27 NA TGTGCCAGCAGCCTGACAGGGGGCGGGCAGCCCCAGCATTTT CASSLTGGGQPQHF
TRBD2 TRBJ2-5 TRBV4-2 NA TGTGCCAGCAGCCAAGCGGCGGGGGGCGGGAAAGAGACCCAGTACTTC CASSQAAGGGKETQYF
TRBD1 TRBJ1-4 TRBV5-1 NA TGCGCCAGCAGCACCGCCGGGACAGGGGATGAAAAACTGTTTTTT CASSTAGTGDEKLFF
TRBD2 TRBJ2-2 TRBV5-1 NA TGCGCCAGCAGCTTAGAGCGGGGGCCCGCCGGGGAGCTGTTTTTT CASSLERGPAGELFF
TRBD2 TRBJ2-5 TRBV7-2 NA TGTGCCAGCAGCATGACTAGCGGGGCCCAGTACTTC CASSMTSGAQYF
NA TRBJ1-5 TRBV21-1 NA TGTGCCAGCAGCTCAGAGGGGGGGAATCAGCCCCAGCATTTT CASSSEGGNQPQHF
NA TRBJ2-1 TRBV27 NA TGTGCCAGCAGTCACGGTATTAAAGGGGCCCACAATGAGCAGTTCTTC CASSHGIKGAHNEQFF
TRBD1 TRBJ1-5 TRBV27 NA TGTGCCAGCACTACAACCGGGACAGGGTTTTTGTATTTT CASTTTGTGFLYF
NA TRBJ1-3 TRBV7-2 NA TGTGCCAGCAGCTTTGGGTGGGCAGCGAACACCATATATTTT CASSFGWAANTIYF